Following are 13 T cell receptor beta chains from one sample sequenced in a study of T-cell reconstitution after alpha-beta-depleted transplantation in children. Preparation of the TCRbeta library used unique molecular identifiers. TCRdb ran MiXCR on the PCR reads and lists one entry per CDR3 protein. This sample has approximately 170,000 distinct CDR3 sequences; 11% occur once, and the top ten carry about 13%. The sample here was PBMCs, taken before TCRalphabeta/CD19-depleted stem cell transplant. The receptors originated from a boy under 10 years old with acute myeloid leukemia, due to receive a stem cell transplant.

Details on this clonotype: A read error may explain this, as a much larger clone is one base away. The J gene is TRBJ1-6, the V gene TRBV7-2; possible D gene TRBD1, 5 bases. V shed 5 bases and J shed 7 bases, with 12 bases lying between them. The CDR3 has 14 residues. CDR1 and CDR2 from the germline V gene are SGHTA and FQGNSA. The CDR3 protein is CASSGTTMNSPLHF. The DNA for the CDR3 is TGTGCCAGCAGCGGGACCACGATGAATTCACCCCTCCACTTT.

A word on this clonotype: Being one base from a much bigger clone, this may be a read error. This sequence joins TRBV5-1 and TRBJ1-3; D is perhaps TRBD1 (6 bases). Trimming left V 4 bases short and J 9 bases short, with 17 bases between. In germline, CDR1 is SGHRS, CDR2 YFSETQ. The CDR3 is made up of 14 amino acids. The CDR3 DNA reads as TGCGCCAGCAGCCCCAGGGGAGCCCGAAGCACCATATATTTT. As protein: CASSPRGARSTIYF.

This clonotype was seen at least ten times. V gene TRBV3-1 combines with J gene TRBJ1-6; D possibly corresponds to TRBD1 (5 bases). The V end was cut by 1 base, the J end by 10 bases, with 11 bases between. This CDR3 is 14 amino acids long. Germline V gene lookup returns CDR1 LGHDT and CDR2 YNNKEL (reference sequence). CDR3 region: CASSQGGGGSPLHF. The CDR3 nucleotides are TGTGCCAGCAGCCAAGGAGGTGGGGGATCACCCCTCCACTTT.

This clonotype was seen ten or more times. The chain joins TRBV7-9 to TRBJ2-1; possibly TRBD2 for D (5 bases). Germline V CDR1 and CDR2: SEHNR, FQNEAQ (reference sequence). The CDR3 consists of 11 residues. The ends were cut back, 4 bases at V and 9 bases at J, with 7 bases in the middle. The CDR3 protein is CASSYSGEQFF. CDR3 in DNA: TGTGCCAGCAGCTACAGCGGTGAGCAGTTCTTC. Filled out from reference TRBV7-9 and TRBJ2-1, the complete variable domain reads DTGVSQNPRHKITKRGQNVTFRCDPISEHNRLYWYRQTLGQGPEFLTYFQNEAQLEKSRLLSDRFSAERPKGSFSTLEIQRTEQGDSAMYLCASSYSGEQFFGPGTRLTVL.

This clonotype was recorded at least ten times. The chain recombines TRBV12-3 or TRBV12-4 with TRBJ1-1, with unresolved D. Deletions cut 7 bases from V and 6 bases from J, with 12 bases between. The CDR3 length is 12 residues. DNA of the CDR3: TGTGCCAGCACCCCCCATCCCTCTGAAGCTTTCTTT. Translating it yields CASTPHPSEAFF.

The chain is built from TRBV29-1 and TRBJ1-4; weak D call: TRBD1 (6 bases). The V gene's germline CDR1 is SQVTM and CDR2 ANQGSEA. This CDR3 contains 13 residues. V was cut by 4 bases and J by 8 bases, with 14 bases left in between. Written as DNA, the CDR3 is TGCAGCGTTGGACTACAGGGAATGGAAAAACTGTTTTTT. Its translation: CSVGLQGMEKLFF. Complete variable domain (other parts from reference TRBV29-1 and TRBJ1-4): SAVISQKPSRDICQRGTSLTIQCQVDSQVTMMFWYRQQPGQSLTLIATANQGSEATYESGFVIDKFPISRPNLTFSTLTVSNMSPEDSSIYLCSVGLQGMEKLFFGSGTQLSVL.

The V gene is TRBV7-8, the J gene TRBJ2-1; tentatively, D is TRBD2 (5 bases). Trimming pared 5 bases from V and 6 bases from J, leaving 17 bases between. Germline lookup yields CDR1 SGHVS and CDR2 FQNEAQ. CDR3 length: 15 amino acids. This CDR3 reads CASSAGRKSSNEQFF. Written as DNA, the CDR3 is TGTGCCAGCAGCGCGGGCAGAAAGTCGAGCAATGAGCAGTTCTTC.

There are many counts of this clonotype. The chain is built from TRBV7-3 and TRBJ1-1, with a weak D call TRBD1 (6 bases). From germline, CDR1 is SGHTA and CDR2 FQGTGA. Trimming cost V 2 bases and J 1 base, with 11 bases left between them. The CDR3 length is 15 residues. CDR3 coding DNA: TGTGCCAGCAGCTTAGGGGGGGCCAAGAACACTGAAGCTTTCTTT. Translated, it gives CASSLGGAKNTEAFF. Full variable domain (outside the CDR3, taken from reference TRBV7-3 and TRBJ1-1): GAGVSQTPSNKVTEKGKYVELRCDPISGHTALYWYRQSLGQGPEFLIYFQGTGAADDSGLPNDRFFAVRPEGSVSTLKIQRTERGDSAVYLCASSLGGAKNTEAFFGQGTRLTVV.

This clonotype was detected a few times. J is TRBJ2-4 and V is TRBV27, with TRBD1 as a possible D gene (6 bases). This CDR3 is 17 amino acids long. CDR1 is MNHEY and CDR2 is SMNVEV in the germline V gene (reference sequence). Deletions cut 6 bases from V and 0 bases from J, with 18 bases between. The CDR3 is CASRPQGSYLAKNIQYF. CDR3 nucleotide sequence: TGTGCCAGCAGGCCTCAGGGGTCCTACCTAGCCAAAAACATTCAGTACTTC.

This clonotype was seen at least ten times. CDR3 coding DNA: TGTGCCAGCACACCCCAGTTGAACACTGAAGCTTTCTTT. The encoded protein is CASTPQLNTEAFF. The chain has TRBV3-1 and TRBJ1-1; D call uncertain. The germline gives CDR1 LGHDT, CDR2 YNNKEL (reference sequence). V was cut by 7 bases and J by 0 bases, with 9 bases left in between. The CDR3 spans 13 residues.

This clonotype came up many times. The chain links TRBV12-3 or TRBV12-4 to TRBJ2-7; 10 bases align to TRBD2. V lost 3 bases, J lost 3 bases, and 2 bases stayed unmatched. The CDR3 contains 14 residues. The CDR3 loop is CASSFGTSVYEQYF. The CDR3 DNA sequence: TGTGCCAGCAGTTTTGGGACTAGCGTCTACGAGCAGTACTTC.

This clonotype was seen a few times. The chain links TRBV7-9 to TRBJ1-4; TRBD1 aligns across 10 bases. J was trimmed by 8 bases and V by 4 bases; bases with no gene match: 4. In germline, CDR1 is SEHNR, CDR2 FQNEAQ (reference sequence). The CDR3 length is 14 residues. This chain's CDR3 is CASSSGTGDEKLFF. In DNA, the CDR3 is TGTGCCAGCAGCTCCGGGACAGGGGACGAAAAACTGTTTTTT.

The CDR3 spells CATRSRGRETQYF. The CDR3 DNA is TGTGCCACCCGAAGTCGGGGACGAGAGACCCAGTACTTC. The V call is TRBV7-8, the J call TRBJ2-5; perhaps D is TRBD1 or TRBD2 (5 bases each). Per the germline V gene, CDR1 is SGHVS and CDR2 is FQNEAQ. The CDR3 loop spans 13 amino acids. The germline V and J ends were trimmed by 10 bases and 4 bases, with 16 bases remaining between them.